The present T cell receptor beta chain was sequenced within a study of blood T cell repertoires in COVID-19. Looking at the study overall: PBMCs, B-cell-depleted T cells, or T cells were the source of the cDNA or gDNA that made up the material.

Authors' analysis steps: How many nucleated cells were present was estimated from reference gene primer amplification. Sequenced by immunoSEQ multiplex PCR; TCRdb stores in-frame clones only, minus some. Clone size and V and J calls were adopted from that table, with D and trimming inferred from the DNA. This sample has 200,000 or so clones, with about 94% found just once. Seattle patients were enrolled during active infection and followed longitudinally. The sequencing input was peripheral blood. This TCR derives from a man aged 60 to 69 with COVID-19, enrolled during active disease.

DNA for the CDR3: TGTGCCAGCAGCAAAACTGGGGACACCTATGAAGCTTTCTTT. This translates into CASSKTGDTYEAFF. The rearrangement uses TRBV21-1 and TRBJ1-1; the table names TRBD1, a call not compared with the DNA. TRBV21-1 is noted as a pseudogene. The CDR3 sequence is 14 residues long.